This TCR beta chain was captured by sequencing in a study of molecular identifiers for immune sequencing clone quantification. TCRdb redid the calling of the PCR reads with MiXCR, one entry per CDR3 protein. This sample has a few hundred thousand distinct CDR3 sequences, with over 20% found just once. From about 19,000 to 1,100,000 sorted cells, naive CD8 libraries were generated with 10%, 30% or 50% RNA. Sorting selected naive CD8 T cells with a CD8+CD4-CCR7+CD45RA+ phenotype. On this clonotype: One base away lies a much larger clone, so this may be a sequencing read error.

The clonotype was recovered from a human donor in good health. Some libraries in this study had Jurkat cell RNA spiked in. Input material: naive CD8+ T cells from blood, with Jurkat cell RNA spiked in. Regarding subset: FACS-sorted CD8+CD4-CCR7+CD45RA+ naive T cells.

The CDR3 sequence is CSARDHRLAADADTQYF. CDR3 bases: TGCAGTGCTAGGGATCACCGTCTAGCGGCAGATGCGGATACGCAGTATTTT. The chain joins TRBV20-1 to TRBJ2-3; TRBD2 agrees at 7 bases. The V gene's germline CDR1 is DFQATT and CDR2 SNEGSKA (reference sequence). The junction had 18 bases not matched to a gene; V was cut back by 3 bases and J by 6 bases. The CDR3 has 17 amino acids.